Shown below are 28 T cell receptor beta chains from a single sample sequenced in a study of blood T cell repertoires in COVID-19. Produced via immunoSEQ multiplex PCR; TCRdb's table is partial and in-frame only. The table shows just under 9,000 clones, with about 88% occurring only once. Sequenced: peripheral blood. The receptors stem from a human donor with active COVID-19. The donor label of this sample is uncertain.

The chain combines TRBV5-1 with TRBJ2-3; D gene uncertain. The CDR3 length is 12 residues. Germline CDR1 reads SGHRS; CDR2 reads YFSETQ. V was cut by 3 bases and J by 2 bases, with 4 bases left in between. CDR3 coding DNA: TGCGCCAGCAGCTCCATCACAGATACGCAGTATTTT. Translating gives CASSSITDTQYF.

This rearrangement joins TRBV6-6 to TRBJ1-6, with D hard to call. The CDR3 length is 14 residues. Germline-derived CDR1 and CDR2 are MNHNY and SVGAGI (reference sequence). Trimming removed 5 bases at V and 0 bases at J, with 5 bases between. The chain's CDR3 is CASSQSSYNSPLHF. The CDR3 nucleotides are TGTGCCAGCAGTCAGAGCTCCTATAATTCACCCCTCCACTTT.

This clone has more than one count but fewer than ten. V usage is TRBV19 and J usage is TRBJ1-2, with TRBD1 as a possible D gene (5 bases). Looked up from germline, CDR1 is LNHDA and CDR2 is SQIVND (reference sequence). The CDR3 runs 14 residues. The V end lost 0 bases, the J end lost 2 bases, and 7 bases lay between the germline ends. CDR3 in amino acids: CASSIDHRNYGYTF. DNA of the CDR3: TGTGCCAGTAGTATAGACCACAGGAACTATGGCTACACCTTC.

The DNA of the CDR3 is TGTGCCAGCAGCCCGATAAGCGGACCTCGGGCAGATACGCAGTATTTT. The encoded protein is CASSPISGPRADTQYF. The chain uses TRBV7-6 and TRBJ2-3; the D gene is possibly TRBD2 (5 bases). The CDR3 extends over 16 amino acids. V dropped 5 bases and J dropped 4 bases, with 19 bases sitting between them. Germline assignment: CDR1 SGHVS and CDR2 FNYEAQ.

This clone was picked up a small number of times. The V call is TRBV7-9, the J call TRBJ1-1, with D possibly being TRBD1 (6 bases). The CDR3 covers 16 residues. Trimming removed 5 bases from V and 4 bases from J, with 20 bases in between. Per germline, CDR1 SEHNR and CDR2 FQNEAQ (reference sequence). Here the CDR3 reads CASSRTRTEVGTEAFF. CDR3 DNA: TGTGCCAGCAGCCGAACGAGGACAGAGGTGGGCACTGAAGCTTTCTTT.

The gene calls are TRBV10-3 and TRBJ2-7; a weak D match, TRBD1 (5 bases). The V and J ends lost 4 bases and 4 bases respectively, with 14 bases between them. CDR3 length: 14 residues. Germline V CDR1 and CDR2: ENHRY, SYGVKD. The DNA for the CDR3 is TGTGCCATCAGTGTGGGGCTTGATTTGTACGAGCAGTACTTC. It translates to CAISVGLDLYEQYF.

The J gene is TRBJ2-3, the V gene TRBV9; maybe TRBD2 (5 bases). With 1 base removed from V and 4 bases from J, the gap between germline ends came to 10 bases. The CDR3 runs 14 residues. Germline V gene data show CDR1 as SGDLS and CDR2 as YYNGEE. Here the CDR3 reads CASSVQVEADTQYF. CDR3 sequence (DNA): TGTGCCAGCAGCGTACAGGTGGAGGCAGATACGCAGTATTTT.

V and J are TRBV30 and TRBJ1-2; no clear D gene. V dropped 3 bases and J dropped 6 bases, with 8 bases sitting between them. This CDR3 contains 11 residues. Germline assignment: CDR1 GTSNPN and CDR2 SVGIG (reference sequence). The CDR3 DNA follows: TGTGCCTGGAGGGGCCAGGATGGCTACACCTTC. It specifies CAWRGQDGYTF.

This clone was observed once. CDR3 DNA sequence: TGTGCCAGCAGCCATGAGGGTGACCGGGAGCTGTTTTTT. This encodes CASSHEGDRELFF. V and J are TRBV4-2 and TRBJ2-2, with D tentatively TRBD2 (5 bases). This CDR3 contains 13 residues. The ends were cut back, 3 bases at V and 9 bases at J, with 11 bases in the middle. CDR1 and CDR2 from the germline V gene are LGHNA and YNFKEQ.

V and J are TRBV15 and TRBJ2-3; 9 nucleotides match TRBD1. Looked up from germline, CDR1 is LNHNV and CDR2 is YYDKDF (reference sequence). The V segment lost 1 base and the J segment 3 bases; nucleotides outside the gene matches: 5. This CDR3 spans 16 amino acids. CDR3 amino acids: CATSRAPGQGTDTQYF. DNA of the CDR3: TGTGCCACCAGCAGAGCGCCGGGACAGGGAACAGATACGCAGTATTTT.

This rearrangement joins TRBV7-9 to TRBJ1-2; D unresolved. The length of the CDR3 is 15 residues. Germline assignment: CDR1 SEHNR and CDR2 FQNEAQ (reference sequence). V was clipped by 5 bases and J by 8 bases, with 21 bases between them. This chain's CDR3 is CASSPWVQDYKGYTF. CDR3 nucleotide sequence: TGTGCCAGCAGCCCCTGGGTCCAGGACTATAAAGGCTACACCTTC.

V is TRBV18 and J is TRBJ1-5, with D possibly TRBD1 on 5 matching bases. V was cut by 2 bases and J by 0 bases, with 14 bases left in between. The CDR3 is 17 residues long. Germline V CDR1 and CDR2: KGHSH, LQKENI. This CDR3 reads CASSPVRVLDSNQPQHF. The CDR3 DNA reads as TGTGCCAGCTCACCAGTCAGGGTGTTAGATAGCAATCAGCCCCAGCATTTT.

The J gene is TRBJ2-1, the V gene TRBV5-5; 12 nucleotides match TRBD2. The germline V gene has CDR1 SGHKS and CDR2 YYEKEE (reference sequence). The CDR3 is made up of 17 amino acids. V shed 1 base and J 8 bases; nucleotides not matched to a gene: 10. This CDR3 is CASSLYASGRARDEQFF. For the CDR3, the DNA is TGTGCCAGCAGCTTGTATGCTAGCGGGAGGGCTCGGGATGAGCAGTTCTTC.

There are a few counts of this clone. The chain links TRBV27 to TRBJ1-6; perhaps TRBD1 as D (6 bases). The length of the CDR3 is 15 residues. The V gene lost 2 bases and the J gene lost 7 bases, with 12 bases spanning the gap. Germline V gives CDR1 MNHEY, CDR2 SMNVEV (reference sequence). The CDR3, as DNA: TGTGCCAGCAGTTTAAGGCGCCAGGGGAATTCACCCCTCCACTTT. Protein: CASSLRRQGNSPLHF.

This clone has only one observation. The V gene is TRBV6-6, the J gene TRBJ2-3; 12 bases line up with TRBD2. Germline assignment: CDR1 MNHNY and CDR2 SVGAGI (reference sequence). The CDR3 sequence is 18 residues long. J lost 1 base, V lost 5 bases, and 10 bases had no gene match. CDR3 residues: CASSLYLGLAGRTDTQYF. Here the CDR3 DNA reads TGTGCCAGCAGTCTCTACCTCGGACTAGCGGGGCGCACAGATACGCAGTATTTT.

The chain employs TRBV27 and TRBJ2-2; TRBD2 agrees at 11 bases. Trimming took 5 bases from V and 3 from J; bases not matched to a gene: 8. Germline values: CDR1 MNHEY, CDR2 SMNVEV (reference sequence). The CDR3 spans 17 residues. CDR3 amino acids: CASSTMTSGDDTGELFF. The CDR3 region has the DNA TGTGCCAGCAGTACAATGACTAGCGGGGATGACACCGGGGAGCTGTTTTTT.

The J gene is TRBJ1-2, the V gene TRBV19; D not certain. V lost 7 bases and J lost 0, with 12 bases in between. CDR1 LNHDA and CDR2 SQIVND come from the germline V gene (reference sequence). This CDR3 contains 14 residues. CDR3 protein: CASNVAVSNYGYTF. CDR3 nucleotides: TGTGCCAGTAACGTGGCAGTTTCTAACTATGGCTACACCTTC.

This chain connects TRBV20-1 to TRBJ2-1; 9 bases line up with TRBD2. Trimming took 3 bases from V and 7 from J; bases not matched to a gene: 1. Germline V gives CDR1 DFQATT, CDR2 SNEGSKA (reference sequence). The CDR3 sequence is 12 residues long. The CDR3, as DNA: TGCAGTGCTAGTGGACTAGCGAATGAGCAGTTCTTC. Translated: CSASGLANEQFF.

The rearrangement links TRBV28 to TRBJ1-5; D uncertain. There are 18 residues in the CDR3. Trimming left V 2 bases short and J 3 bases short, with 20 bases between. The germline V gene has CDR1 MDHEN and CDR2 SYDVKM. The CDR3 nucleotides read TGTGCCAGCAGTTTAAAGTACCGCGGGTCAGTTCCCAATCAGCCCCAGCATTTT. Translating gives CASSLKYRGSVPNQPQHF.

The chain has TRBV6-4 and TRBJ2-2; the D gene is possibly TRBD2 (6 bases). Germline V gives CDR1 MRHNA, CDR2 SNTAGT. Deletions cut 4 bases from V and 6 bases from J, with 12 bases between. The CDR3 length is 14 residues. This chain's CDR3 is CASSVEGGAGELFF. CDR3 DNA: TGTGCCAGCAGTGTAGAGGGAGGAGCCGGGGAGCTGTTTTTT.

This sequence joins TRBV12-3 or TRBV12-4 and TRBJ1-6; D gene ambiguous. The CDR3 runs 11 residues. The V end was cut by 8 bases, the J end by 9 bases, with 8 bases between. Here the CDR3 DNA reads TGTGCCAGCCAGTTAAGTTCACCCCTCCACTTT. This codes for CASQLSSPLHF.

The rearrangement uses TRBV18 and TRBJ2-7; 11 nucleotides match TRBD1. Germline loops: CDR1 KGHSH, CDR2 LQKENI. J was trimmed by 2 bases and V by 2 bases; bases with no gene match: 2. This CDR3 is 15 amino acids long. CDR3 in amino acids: CASSPGTGGTYEQYF. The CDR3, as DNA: TGTGCCAGCTCACCAGGGACAGGGGGAACCTACGAGCAGTACTTC.

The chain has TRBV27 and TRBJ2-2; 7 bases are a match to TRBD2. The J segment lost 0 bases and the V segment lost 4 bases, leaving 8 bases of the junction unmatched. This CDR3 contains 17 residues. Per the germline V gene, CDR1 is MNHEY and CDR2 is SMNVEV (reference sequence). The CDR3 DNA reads TGTGCCAGCAGTTCCCATCGGACTAGGGCGAACACCGGGGAGCTGTTTTTT. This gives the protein CASSSHRTRANTGELFF.

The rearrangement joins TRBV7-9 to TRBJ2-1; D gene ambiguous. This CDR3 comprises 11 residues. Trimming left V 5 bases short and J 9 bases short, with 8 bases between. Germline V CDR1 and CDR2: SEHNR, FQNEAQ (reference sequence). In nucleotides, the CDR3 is TGTGCCAGCAGCCCCGTGAGTGAGCAGTTCTTC. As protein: CASSPVSEQFF.

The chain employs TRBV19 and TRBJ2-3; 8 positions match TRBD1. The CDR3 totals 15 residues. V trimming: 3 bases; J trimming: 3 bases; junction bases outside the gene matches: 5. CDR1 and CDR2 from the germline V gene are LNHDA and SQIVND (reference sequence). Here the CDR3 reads CASSIRGRDTDTQYF. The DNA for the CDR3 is TGTGCCAGTAGTATCAGGGGGCGAGATACAGATACGCAGTATTTT.

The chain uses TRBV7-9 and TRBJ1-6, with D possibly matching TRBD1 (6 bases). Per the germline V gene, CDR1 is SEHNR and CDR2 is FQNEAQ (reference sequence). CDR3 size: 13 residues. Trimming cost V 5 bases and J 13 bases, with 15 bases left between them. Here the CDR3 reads CASSPQPQGPLHF. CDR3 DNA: TGTGCCAGCAGCCCGCAACCACAGGGCCCCCTCCACTTT. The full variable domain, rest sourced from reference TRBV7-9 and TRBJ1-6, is DTGVSQNPRHKITKRGQNVTFRCDPISEHNRLYWYRQTLGQGPEFLTYFQNEAQLEKSRLLSDRFSAERPKGSFSTLEIQRTEQGDSAMYLCASSPQPQGPLHFGNGTRLTVT.

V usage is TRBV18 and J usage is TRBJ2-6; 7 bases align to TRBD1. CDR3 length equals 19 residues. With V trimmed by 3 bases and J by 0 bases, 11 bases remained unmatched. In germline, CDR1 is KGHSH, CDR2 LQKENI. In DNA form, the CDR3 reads TGTGCCAGCTCACCGGTCGTACAGGGGATGGGCTCTGGGGCCAACGTCCTGACTTTC. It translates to CASSPVVQGMGSGANVLTF.

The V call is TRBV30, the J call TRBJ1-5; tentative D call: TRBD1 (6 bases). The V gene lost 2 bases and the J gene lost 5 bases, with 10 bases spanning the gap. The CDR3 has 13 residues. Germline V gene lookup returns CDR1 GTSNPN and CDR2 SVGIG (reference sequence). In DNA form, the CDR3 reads TGTGCCTGGAGTACAGGGTATGATCAGCCCCAGCATTTT. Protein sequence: CAWSTGYDQPQHF.